Each of the 16 T cell receptor beta chains below was sequenced from the same sample in a study of blood T cell repertoires in COVID-19. Some clones are missing from TCRdb's copy, which holds only in-frame ones; the method was immunoSEQ multiplex PCR. The data contain approximately 70,000 clones, roughly 88% of them singletons. The sample was peripheral blood. The receptors originated from a human donor in a cohort sampled during active COVID-19.

The rearrangement links TRBV5-1 to TRBJ1-1; 12 nucleotides agree with TRBD1. The CDR3 is 17 residues long. V shed 0 bases, J shed 0 bases, and the junction held 3 bases outside the gene matches. Germline V CDR1 and CDR2: SGHRS, YFSETQ. CDR3: CASSLAGTGGMNTEAFF. CDR3 bases: TGCGCCAGCAGCTTGGCCGGGACAGGGGGCATGAACACTGAAGCTTTCTTT.

The chain employs TRBV4-2 and TRBJ2-3, with D hard to call. CDR3 length: 12 residues. Trimming removed 0 bases from V and 8 bases from J, with 6 bases in between. From germline, CDR1 is LGHNA and CDR2 YNFKEQ. The CDR3 nucleotides are TGTGCCAGCAGCCAAGATCTACTTACGCAGTATTTT. Its protein is CASSQDLLTQYF.

The gene calls are TRBV6-2 or TRBV6-3 and TRBJ2-2; D may be TRBD2 (6 bases). Germline CDR1 MNHEY, CDR2 SVGEGT. Trimming cost V 5 bases and J 5 bases, with 18 bases left between them. The CDR3 length is 16 residues. CDR3 sequence reads: CASSHDMAAGTGELFF. Written as DNA, the CDR3 is TGTGCCAGCAGTCATGATATGGCCGCGGGAACCGGGGAGCTGTTTTTT.

The table lists this clone with a few counts. The chain couples TRBV5-1 to TRBJ1-6; 7 bases map to TRBD1. Germline values: CDR1 SGHRS, CDR2 YFSETQ. Losses at the gene ends were 4 bases for V and 15 bases for J; bases not matched to a gene: 13. The CDR3 is 14 amino acids. The CDR3 loop reads CASSTDTGAEILHF. DNA of the CDR3: TGCGCCAGCAGCACCGACACAGGGGCAGAAATCCTCCACTTT.

The table lists this clone with a count of one. This sequence joins TRBV7-7 and TRBJ2-1; D not certain. This CDR3 contains 13 residues. Trimming took off 5 bases at V and 7 bases at J, with 12 bases between the two ends. CDR1 is SSHAT, CDR2 FNYEAQ, per germline (reference sequence). CDR3 loop: CASSPDFNNEQFF. The CDR3 coding sequence is TGTGCCAGCAGCCCAGACTTCAATAATGAGCAGTTCTTC.

The chain employs TRBV20-1 and TRBJ2-5; TRBD2 might be the D (5 bases). The germline V and J ends were trimmed by 6 bases and 4 bases, with 6 bases remaining between them. Germline CDR1 and CDR2: DFQATT and SNEGSKA (reference sequence). The CDR3 sequence is 10 residues long. The CDR3: CSAGRETQYF. The CDR3, as DNA: TGCAGTGCGGGGAGAGAGACCCAGTACTTC.

V is TRBV7-2 and J is TRBJ2-5; 11 nucleotides agree with TRBD2. The V segment lost 7 bases and the J segment 4 bases; nucleotides outside the gene matches: 8. Germline-derived CDR1 and CDR2 are SGHTA and FQGNSA. This CDR3 contains 15 residues. CDR3 sequence: CASTTGTSGTETQYF. The DNA of the CDR3 is TGTGCCAGCACCACCGGGACTAGCGGTACAGAGACCCAGTACTTC.

This clone turned up a few times. V and J are TRBV19 and TRBJ2-7, with 7 bases identical to TRBD2. CDR3 length: 16 residues. The V gene's germline CDR1 is LNHDA and CDR2 SQIVND (reference sequence). The V and J ends lost 5 bases and 0 bases, in that order; junction bases with no gene match: 10. The DNA of the CDR3 is TGTGCCAGTAGTCTCGAACTAGCGAGCAGCTCCTACGAGCAGTACTTC. It codes for CASSLELASSSYEQYF.

About this clone: One end of the junction varies from germline; a read error may be responsible. The rearrangement uses TRBV3-1 (or the pseudogene TRBV3-2) and TRBJ1-5, with D tentatively TRBD1 (5 bases). The CDR3 runs 12 residues. Looked up from germline, CDR1 is LGHDT and CDR2 is YNNKEL (reference sequence). CDR3 region: CASSQEGEGPSF. CDR3 nucleotide sequence: TGTGCCAGCAGCCAAGAGGGGGAGGGCCCCAGTTTT.

The chain has TRBV7-8 and TRBJ2-5, with 8 bases aligning to TRBD2. In germline, CDR1 is SGHVS, CDR2 FQNEAQ. This CDR3 is 15 amino acids long. Germline trimming cut 5 bases from V and 7 bases from J; bases unmatched to any gene: 12. The CDR3 is CASSRASSGGGTQYF. The CDR3 DNA reads TGTGCCAGCAGCCGAGCCTCAAGCGGGGGAGGGACCCAGTACTTC.

The chain combines TRBV5-1 with TRBJ2-3; D perhaps matches TRBD2 (6 bases). This CDR3 is built from 15 residues. Trimming removed 4 bases from V and 5 bases from J, with 17 bases in between. Germline V CDR1 and CDR2: SGHRS, YFSETQ. The CDR3 sequence is CASSPEGFRGDTQYF. CDR3 DNA: TGCGCCAGCAGCCCGGAGGGTTTCCGGGGAGATACGCAGTATTTT.

This CDR3 reads CASNQLAGLQETQYF. CDR3 DNA sequence: TGTGCCAGCAACCAACTAGCGGGACTCCAAGAGACCCAGTACTTC. The rearrangement uses TRBV2 and TRBJ2-5, with 10 bases aligning to TRBD2. Germline CDR1 is SNHLY and CDR2 is FYNNEI. V dropped 7 bases and J dropped 1; count of bases not matched to a gene: 6. CDR3 length: 15 amino acids. The whole variable domain, remainder taken from reference TRBV2 and TRBJ2-5, is EPEVTQTPSHQVTQMGQEVILRCVPISNHLYFYWYRQILGQKVEFLVSFYNNEISEKSEIFDDQFSVERPDGSNFTLKIRSTKLEDSAMYFCASNQLAGLQETQYFGPGTRLLVL.

The chain joins TRBV27 to TRBJ1-1; D is possibly TRBD1 (5 bases). The CDR3 sequence is 14 residues long. Looked up from germline, CDR1 is MNHEY and CDR2 is SMNVEV (reference sequence). V was shortened by 5 bases and J by 1 base, with 11 bases between the two germline ends. CDR3 bases: TGTGCCAGCAGTCCGGGGACTCAGAACACTGAAGCTTTCTTT. Its translation: CASSPGTQNTEAFF.

CDR3 DNA sequence: TGTGCCAGCAGCTCGAAGGGGCAGAACACTGAAGCTTTCTTT. This codes for CASSSKGQNTEAFF. The chain has TRBV7-9 and TRBJ1-1; tentatively, D is TRBD1 (5 bases). Germline CDR1 is SEHNR and CDR2 is FQNEAQ (reference sequence). V was clipped by 4 bases and J by 1 base, with 10 bases between them. This CDR3 has 14 amino acids.

The chain links TRBV5-1 to TRBJ2-2; no definite D call. Germline CDR1 and CDR2: SGHRS and YFSETQ. Trimming took off 3 bases at V and 5 bases at J, with 11 bases between the two ends. The CDR3 consists of 14 residues. This CDR3 is CASSSMIETGELFF. For the CDR3, the DNA is TGCGCCAGCAGCTCGATGATTGAGACCGGGGAGCTGTTTTTT.

The chain links TRBV5-1 to TRBJ2-3; D ambiguous. The germline V gene encodes CDR1 SGHRS and CDR2 YFSETQ. This CDR3 has 14 amino acids. The V end lost 4 bases, the J end lost 0 bases, and 9 bases lay between the germline ends. This chain's CDR3 is CASSLPESTDTQYF. The DNA for the CDR3 is TGCGCCAGCAGCCTACCTGAGAGCACAGATACGCAGTATTTT.